The 31 T cell receptor beta chains in this list originate from one sample, sequenced in a study of human T cells and chemical hapten exposure. Via MiXCR, TCRdb re-called the RACE reads, giving one row per CDR3 protein. This repertoire shows approximately 100,000 distinct CDR3 sequences, roughly a tenth found once; its top ten account for 3.1%. Time point of the sample: patch test 2, 6 weeks after DPC sensitization. Treatment denoted: therapeutic diphenylcyclopropenone sensitization with weekly scalp DPC. This specimen was whole blood, taken in connection with sensitization to the hapten diphenylcyclopropenone (DPC). The receptors here all came from a middle-aged woman with alopecia areata. Some clones in this sample may be carry-over from other donors' samples.

This clonotype showed up just a few times. The chain has TRBV10-3 and TRBJ1-5; perhaps TRBD1 as D (5 bases). Germline V gene data show CDR1 as ENHRY and CDR2 as SYGVKD. V was pared by 0 bases and J by 1 base, with 10 bases between. This CDR3 has 16 residues. The CDR3 loop reads CAISESPGRSNQPQHF. CDR3 sequence (DNA): TGTGCCATCAGTGAGTCGCCGGGACGGAGCAATCAGCCCCAGCATTTT.

The chain combines TRBV6-2 or TRBV6-3 with TRBJ2-2; the match to TRBD2 covers 13 bases. The CDR3 length is 16 residues. V gave up 7 bases and J gave up 4 bases; unmatched junction bases: 6. Looked up from germline, CDR1 is MNHEY and CDR2 is SVGEGT. CDR3 amino acids: CASNSGLAGPTGELFF. The CDR3 DNA is TGTGCCAGCAACTCGGGACTAGCGGGACCCACCGGGGAGCTGTTTTTT.

Many counts were recorded for this clonotype. V is TRBV6-1 and J is TRBJ1-2; 8 positions agree with TRBD1. This CDR3 contains 15 residues. V shed 5 bases, J shed 2 bases, and the junction held 7 bases outside the gene matches. Looked up from germline, CDR1 is MNHNS and CDR2 is SASEGT. The CDR3 DNA reads TGTGCCAGCAGTCTGGACAGGGCAGTCAACTATGGCTACACCTTC. Encoded protein: CASSLDRAVNYGYTF.

This rearrangement joins TRBV3-1 to TRBJ1-4; D is possibly TRBD1 (5 bases). The CDR3 has 15 residues. The ends were cut back, 0 bases at V and 8 bases at J, with 13 bases in the middle. Germline CDR1 is LGHDT and CDR2 is YNNKEL (reference sequence). CDR3 in DNA: TGTGCCAGCAGCCAAGATCACGGACACACGGAAAAACTGTTTTTT. It yields the protein CASSQDHGHTEKLFF.

This clonotype was observed at least ten times. The chain recombines TRBV7-2 with TRBJ2-3, with 14 positions matching TRBD2. The CDR3 extends over 15 amino acids. CDR1 is SGHTA and CDR2 is FQGNSA in the germline V gene. The J segment lost 11 bases and the V segment lost 5 bases, leaving 9 bases of the junction unmatched. The CDR3: CASSPGLAGGRGQYF. As DNA, the CDR3 is TGTGCCAGCAGCCCAGGACTAGCGGGGGGCCGGGGGCAGTATTTT.

CDR3 nucleotide sequence: TGTGCCAGTAGACTAGGGACATACACCGGGGAGCTGTTTTTT. Translation gives CASRLGTYTGELFF. This chain uses TRBV19 with TRBJ2-2; D perhaps matches TRBD1 (6 bases). The ends were cut back, 6 bases at V and 3 bases at J, with 11 bases in the middle. Germline V CDR1 and CDR2: LNHDA, SQIVND (reference sequence). This CDR3 contains 14 residues. The variable domain in full, with the rest retrieved from reference TRBV19 and TRBJ2-2, is DGGITQSPKYLFRKEGQNVTLSCEQNLNHDAMYWYRQDPGQGLRLIYYSQIVNDFQKGDIAEGYSVSREKKESFPLTVTSAQKNPTAFYLCASRLGTYTGELFFGEGSRLTVL.

This clonotype was seen many times. The gene calls are TRBV7-2 and TRBJ2-7, with D uncertain. This CDR3 has 11 residues. V dropped 3 bases and J dropped 7 bases, with 7 bases sitting between them. The germline gives CDR1 SGHTA, CDR2 FQGNSA. The CDR3 nucleotides are TGTGCCAGCAGCTTGGCGAGGGAGCAGTACTTC. This codes for CASSLAREQYF.

This clonotype was seen a few times. The V and J genes are TRBV27 and TRBJ2-7; D remains ambiguous. This CDR3 spans 16 amino acids. Germline values: CDR1 MNHEY, CDR2 SMNVEV (reference sequence). Trimming pared 3 bases from V and 7 bases from J, leaving 22 bases between. This chain's CDR3 is CASSFYGGNSEGEQYF. The DNA for the CDR3 is TGTGCCAGCAGTTTCTACGGCGGCAACTCTGAAGGGGAGCAGTACTTC.

This sequence joins TRBV5-1 and TRBJ1-1, with D unclear. CDR1 SGHRS and CDR2 YFSETQ come from the germline V gene. The CDR3 length is 13 residues. V lost 1 base to trimming and J lost 5 bases, with 9 bases between them. In nucleotides, the CDR3 is TGCGCCAGCAGCTTGATGTCGGGGACTGAAGCTTTCTTT. Encoded protein: CASSLMSGTEAFF.

This clonotype was seen many times. This chain connects TRBV3-1 to TRBJ2-6, with a weak D call TRBD2 (5 bases). Germline V gene sequence: CDR1 LGHDT, CDR2 YNNKEL (reference sequence). CDR3 size: 17 residues. V dropped 0 bases and J dropped 1 base, with 10 bases sitting between them. The CDR3 reads CASSQDSGGSGANVLTF. The CDR3 DNA sequence: TGTGCCAGCAGCCAAGATTCAGGCGGGTCTGGGGCCAACGTCCTGACTTTC.

Here the CDR3 DNA reads TGTGCCAGCAGCTTAGTGTTGACGAATACGCAGTATTTT. It yields the protein CASSLVLTNTQYF. This rearrangement joins TRBV7-2 to TRBJ2-3; D gene ambiguous. Looked up from germline, CDR1 is SGHTA and CDR2 is FQGNSA. Trimming left V 1 base short and J 7 bases short, with 9 bases between. CDR3 length: 13 residues.

This clonotype was observed many times. V is TRBV6-6 and J is TRBJ1-4; 7 positions match TRBD1. V dropped 5 bases and J dropped 5; count of bases not matched to a gene: 8. The CDR3 runs to 15 residues. From germline, CDR1 is MNHNY and CDR2 SVGAGI (reference sequence). The DNA of the CDR3 is TGTGCCAGCAGTCCGAGGACAGGTTGGAATGAAAAACTGTTTTTT. Protein product: CASSPRTGWNEKLFF.

V and J are TRBV9 and TRBJ2-3, with 8 bases lining up with TRBD1. The CDR3 loop spans 15 amino acids. CDR1 SGDLS and CDR2 YYNGEE come from the germline V gene. V lost 4 bases, J lost 3 bases, and 7 bases stayed unmatched. The CDR3 DNA reads TGTGCCAGCAGCACCGACAGGGGTGTTACAGATACGCAGTATTTT. Residues: CASSTDRGVTDTQYF.

This clonotype was counted between two and nine times. The CDR3 loop reads CASSVSPQGSSGNTIYF. The CDR3 coding sequence is TGCGCCAGCAGCGTCTCCCCCCAGGGATCTTCCGGAAACACCATATATTTT. The chain couples TRBV5-1 to TRBJ1-3, with D possibly being TRBD1 (5 bases). The CDR3 is made up of 17 amino acids. V was clipped by 4 bases and J by 4 bases, with 21 bases between them. Per the germline V gene, CDR1 is SGHRS and CDR2 is YFSETQ.

The V call is TRBV27, the J call TRBJ2-5, with D maybe TRBD1 (6 bases). The CDR3 covers 13 residues. Germline CDR1 and CDR2: MNHEY and SMNVEV (reference sequence). Trimming removed 4 bases from V and 5 bases from J, with 11 bases in between. The CDR3 nucleotides read TGTGCCAGCAGTTGGACAGCCCGGGAGACCCAGTACTTC. Its translation: CASSWTARETQYF.

This clonotype has at least ten counts. CDR3 sequence: CASSQERNTDEAFF. CDR3 in DNA: TGTGCCAGCAGCCAAGAGAGGAACACGGATGAAGCTTTCTTT. The J gene is TRBJ1-1, the V gene TRBV3-1; no definite D call. Germline lookup yields CDR1 LGHDT and CDR2 YNNKEL (reference sequence). Trimming took off 0 bases at V and 7 bases at J, with 12 bases between the two ends. The CDR3 loop spans 14 amino acids. The full variable domain, its missing parts supplied by reference TRBV3-1 and TRBJ1-1, is DTAVSQTPKYLVTQMGNDKSIKCEQNLGHDTMYWYKQDSKKFLKIMFSYNNKELIINETVPNRFSPKSPDKAHLNLHINSLELGDSAVYFCASSQERNTDEAFFGQGTRLTVV.

Notes on this clonotype: A much larger clone differs by one base, so this may be a read error. This chain's CDR3 is CSSAGTGAFNYGFTF. The CDR3 region has the DNA TGCAGCTCAGCCGGGACAGGGGCGTTTAACTATGGCTTCACCTTC. The J gene is TRBJ1-2, the V gene TRBV29-1; 10 bases line up with TRBD1. The CDR3 extends over 15 amino acids. Germline V gives CDR1 SQVTM, CDR2 ANQGSEA.

The chain carries TRBV7-9 and TRBJ1-1, with a weak D call TRBD1 (6 bases). Germline V gene lookup returns CDR1 SEHNR and CDR2 FQNEAQ (reference sequence). V gave up 5 bases and J gave up 3 bases, with 19 bases separating them. The length of the CDR3 is 16 residues. The CDR3 DNA follows: TGTGCCAGCAGCCAATCAGGGGTAATGTCGGACACTGAAGCTTTCTTT. Amino acids: CASSQSGVMSDTEAFF.

This clonotype was detected many times. V and J are TRBV29-1 and TRBJ1-1; unclear D gene. This CDR3 is 11 amino acids long. Germline lookup yields CDR1 SQVTM and CDR2 ANQGSEA. Trimming took off 4 bases at V and 10 bases at J, with 13 bases between the two ends. CDR3 sequence: CSVVREVGAFF. CDR3 DNA sequence: TGCAGCGTTGTTAGGGAAGTGGGAGCTTTCTTT.

J is TRBJ1-2 and V is TRBV2; TRBD1 might be the D (5 bases). V gave up 4 bases and J gave up 4 bases, with 16 bases separating them. The CDR3 has 15 amino acids. Looked up from germline, CDR1 is SNHLY and CDR2 is FYNNEI. In DNA form, the CDR3 reads TGTGCCAGCAGTGGTGGCAGGGCGGGAGGCTATGGCTACACCTTC. This codes for CASSGGRAGGYGYTF. Full variable domain (missing parts from reference TRBV2 and TRBJ1-2): EPEVTQTPSHQVTQMGQEVILRCVPISNHLYFYWYRQILGQKVEFLVSFYNNEISEKSEIFDDQFSVERPDGSNFTLKIRSTKLEDSAMYFCASSGGRAGGYGYTFGSGTRLTVV.

CDR3 in amino acids: CASSTSTGEYYEQYF. CDR3 nucleotide sequence: TGCGCCAGCAGCACCTCGACAGGGGAGTACTACGAGCAGTACTTC. This chain uses TRBV4-1 with TRBJ2-7; 8 positions match TRBD1. This CDR3 contains 15 residues. V lost 5 bases and J lost 3; bases outside the gene matches: 9. CDR1 and CDR2 (germline): MGHRA, YSYEKL.

This clonotype was found many times. The gene calls are TRBV5-1 and TRBJ2-5; TRBD2 matches at 12 bases. The junction had 12 bases not matched to a gene; V was cut back by 4 bases and J by 5 bases. CDR1 and CDR2 (germline): SGHRS, YFSETQ. The CDR3 sequence is 17 residues long. The CDR3 loop reads CASSPGTSGSPGETQYF. The DNA for the CDR3 is TGCGCCAGCAGCCCCGGGACTAGCGGGTCCCCGGGGGAGACCCAGTACTTC. The complete variable domain, with remaining parts taken from reference TRBV5-1 and TRBJ2-5, reads KAGVTQTPRYLIKTRGQQVTLSCSPISGHRSVSWYQQTPGQGLQFLFEYFSETQRNKGNFPGRFSGRQFSNSRSEMNVSTLELGDSALYLCASSPGTSGSPGETQYFGPGTRLLVL.

This chain's CDR3 is CASRGGLNQPQHF. CDR3 bases: TGTGCCAGCAGGGGCGGGCTGAATCAGCCCCAGCATTTT. The chain joins TRBV6-5 to TRBJ1-5; D remains ambiguous. Trimming took off 6 bases at V and 4 bases at J, with 10 bases between the two ends. This CDR3 contains 13 residues. Germline CDR1 and CDR2: MNHEY and SVGAGI.

This clonotype has a handful of counts. The V call is TRBV18, the J call TRBJ1-2; 9 nucleotides line up with TRBD1. The CDR3 has 13 amino acids. Germline values: CDR1 KGHSH, CDR2 LQKENI. V was clipped by 6 bases and J by 6 bases; unmatched bases: 5. The CDR3 region is CASSPWTGDGYTF. CDR3 DNA sequence: TGTGCCAGCTCCCCTTGGACAGGGGATGGCTACACCTTC.

This clonotype has ten or more counts. The V gene is TRBV18, the J gene TRBJ1-1; possible D gene TRBD1, 5 bases. V was shortened by 3 bases and J by 5 bases, with 13 bases between the two germline ends. This CDR3 has 14 residues. Germline CDR1 reads KGHSH; CDR2 reads LQKENI. The CDR3 nucleotides are TGTGCCAGCTCACCCCCAGGGCCGGGGACTGAAGCTTTCTTT. Protein: CASSPPGPGTEAFF.

The rearrangement joins TRBV4-3 to TRBJ1-2; no clear D. Per germline, CDR1 LGHNA and CDR2 YSLEER. This CDR3 region has 15 residues. Trimming shortened V by 0 bases and J by 0 bases, and 8 bases separated the two germline ends. CDR3 bases: TGCGCCAGCAGCCAAGATACGGCACCTAACTATGGCTACACCTTC. It encodes CASSQDTAPNYGYTF.

This clonotype appeared a few times. This sequence joins TRBV28 and TRBJ2-5; D tentatively reads TRBD1 or TRBD2 (6 bases each). Trimming took off 4 bases at V and 4 bases at J, with 16 bases between the two ends. The V gene's germline CDR1 is MDHEN and CDR2 SYDVKM. The CDR3 sequence is 15 residues long. CDR3 sequence (DNA): TGTGCCAGCAGTTCCATCATTTGGGGGGCAGAGACCCAGTACTTC. It yields the protein CASSSIIWGAETQYF.

The chain employs TRBV30 and TRBJ2-5; D may be TRBD2 (5 bases). Trimming took off 2 bases at V and 2 bases at J, with 15 bases between the two ends. The CDR3 is 15 residues long. Germline values: CDR1 GTSNPN, CDR2 SVGIG (reference sequence). This CDR3 reads CAWSRGRTLQETQYF. DNA of the CDR3: TGTGCCTGGAGTCGAGGGCGGACGCTACAAGAGACCCAGTACTTC.

This clonotype has at least ten counts. The chain joins TRBV20-1 to TRBJ1-6; the match to TRBD1 covers 7 bases. The CDR3 totals 12 residues. Germline loops: CDR1 DFQATT, CDR2 SNEGSKA (reference sequence). V lost 4 bases, J lost 6 bases, and 0 bases stayed unmatched. The CDR3 DNA follows: TGCAGTGCTACAGGGGGTAATTCACCCCTCCACTTT. It codes for CSATGGNSPLHF.

This clonotype was found many times. This chain uses TRBV4-2 with TRBJ2-7; D is perhaps TRBD1 or TRBD2 (5 bases each). Trimming removed 1 base from V and 3 bases from J, with 13 bases in between. This CDR3 is 15 amino acids long. From germline, CDR1 is LGHNA and CDR2 YNFKEQ. The chain's CDR3 is CASSQGGRTLYEQYF. CDR3 nucleotides: TGTGCCAGCAGCCAAGGGGGACGCACTCTCTACGAGCAGTACTTC.

This clonotype showed up just a few times. The chain is built from TRBV6-6 and TRBJ2-7, with 8 positions matching TRBD1. Losses at the gene ends were 4 bases for V and 0 bases for J; bases not matched to a gene: 2. The germline V gene encodes CDR1 MNHNY and CDR2 SVGAGI (reference sequence). This CDR3 has 14 amino acids. In DNA, the CDR3 is TGTGCCAGCAGTTCCACAGGGGGCTCCTACGAGCAGTACTTC. This translates into CASSSTGGSYEQYF.